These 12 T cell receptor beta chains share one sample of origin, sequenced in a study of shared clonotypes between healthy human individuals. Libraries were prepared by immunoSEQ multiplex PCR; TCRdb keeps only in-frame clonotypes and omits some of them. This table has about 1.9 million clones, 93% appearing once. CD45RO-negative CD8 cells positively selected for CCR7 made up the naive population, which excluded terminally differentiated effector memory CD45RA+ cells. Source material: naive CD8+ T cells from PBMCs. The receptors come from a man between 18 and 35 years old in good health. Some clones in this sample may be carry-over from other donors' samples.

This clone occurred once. The CDR3 here is CASSFVESPAEQYF. DNA for the CDR3: TGTGCCAGCAGCTTTGTGGAGTCCCCGGCCGAGCAGTACTTC. The gene calls are TRBV5-6 and TRBJ2-7, with no clear D. The CDR3 runs to 14 residues. Trimming removed 2 bases from V and 6 bases from J, with 15 bases in between. The V gene's germline CDR1 is SGHDT and CDR2 YYEEEE.

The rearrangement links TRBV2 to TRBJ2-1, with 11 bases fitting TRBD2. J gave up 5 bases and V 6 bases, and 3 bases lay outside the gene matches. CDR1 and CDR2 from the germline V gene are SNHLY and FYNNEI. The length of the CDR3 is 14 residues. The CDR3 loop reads CASSRLAGHNEQFF. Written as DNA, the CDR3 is TGTGCCAGCAGCCGACTAGCGGGACACAATGAGCAGTTCTTC.

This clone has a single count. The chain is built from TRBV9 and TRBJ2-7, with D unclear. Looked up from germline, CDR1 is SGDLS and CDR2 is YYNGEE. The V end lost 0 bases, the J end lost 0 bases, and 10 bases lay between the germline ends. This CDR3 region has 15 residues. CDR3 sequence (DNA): TGTGCCAGCAGCGTAGGCAGGACCCACTCCTACGAGCAGTACTTC. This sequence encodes CASSVGRTHSYEQYF.

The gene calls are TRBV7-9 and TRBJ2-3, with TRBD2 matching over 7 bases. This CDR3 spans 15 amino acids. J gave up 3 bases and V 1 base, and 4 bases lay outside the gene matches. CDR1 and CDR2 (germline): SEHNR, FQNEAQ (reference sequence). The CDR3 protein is CASSLDQRGTDTQYF. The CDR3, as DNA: TGTGCCAGCAGCTTAGATCAGCGGGGAACAGATACGCAGTATTTT.

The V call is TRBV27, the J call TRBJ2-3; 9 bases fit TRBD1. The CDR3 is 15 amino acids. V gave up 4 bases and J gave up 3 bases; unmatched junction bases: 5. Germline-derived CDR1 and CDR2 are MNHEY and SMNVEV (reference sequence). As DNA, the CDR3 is TGTGCCAGCAGTTCCCTCGACAGGGGGACAGATACGCAGTATTTT. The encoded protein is CASSSLDRGTDTQYF.

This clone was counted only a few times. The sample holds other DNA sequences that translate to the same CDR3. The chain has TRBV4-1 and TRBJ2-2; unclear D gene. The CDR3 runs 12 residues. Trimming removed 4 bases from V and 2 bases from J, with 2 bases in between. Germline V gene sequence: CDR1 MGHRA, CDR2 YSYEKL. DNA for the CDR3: TGCGCCAGCAGCCTTAACACCGGGGAGCTGTTTTTT. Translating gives CASSLNTGELFF.

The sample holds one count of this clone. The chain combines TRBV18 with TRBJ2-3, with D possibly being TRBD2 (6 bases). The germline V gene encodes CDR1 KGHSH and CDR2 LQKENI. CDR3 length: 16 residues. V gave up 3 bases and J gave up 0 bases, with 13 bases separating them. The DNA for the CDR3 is TGTGCCAGCTCACCTATACCAGCGGGCAGCACAGATACGCAGTATTTT. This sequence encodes CASSPIPAGSTDTQYF.

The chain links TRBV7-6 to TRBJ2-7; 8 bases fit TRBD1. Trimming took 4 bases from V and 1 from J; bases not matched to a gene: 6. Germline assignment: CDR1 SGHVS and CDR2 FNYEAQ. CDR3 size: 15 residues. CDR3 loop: CASSSGTGVSYEQYF. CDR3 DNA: TGTGCCAGCAGCTCTGGGACAGGAGTTTCCTACGAGCAGTACTTC.

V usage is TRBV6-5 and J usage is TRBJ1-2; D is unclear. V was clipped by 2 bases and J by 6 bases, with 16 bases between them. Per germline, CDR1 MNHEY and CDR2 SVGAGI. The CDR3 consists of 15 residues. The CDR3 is CASSYAPLEGNGYTF. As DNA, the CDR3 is TGTGCCAGCAGTTACGCCCCCCTGGAGGGCAATGGCTACACCTTC.

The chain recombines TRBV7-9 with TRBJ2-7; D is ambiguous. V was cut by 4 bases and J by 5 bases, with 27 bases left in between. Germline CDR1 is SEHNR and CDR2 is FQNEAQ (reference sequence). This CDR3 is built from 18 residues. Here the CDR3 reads CASSYFTFRSLTVHEQYF. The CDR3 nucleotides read TGTGCCAGCAGCTATTTTACTTTCAGAAGCCTAACTGTCCACGAGCAGTACTTC.

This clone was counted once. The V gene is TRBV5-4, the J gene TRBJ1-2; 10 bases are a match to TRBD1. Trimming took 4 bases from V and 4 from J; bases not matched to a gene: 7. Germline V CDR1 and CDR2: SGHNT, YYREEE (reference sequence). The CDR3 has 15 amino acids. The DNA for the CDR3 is TGTGCCAGCAGCCCCGGGACAGGGGTCGGCTATGGCTACACCTTC. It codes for CASSPGTGVGYGYTF. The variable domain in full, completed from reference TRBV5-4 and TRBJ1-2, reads ETGVTQSPTHLIKTRGQQVTLRCSSQSGHNTVSWYQQALGQGPQFIFQYYREEENGRGNFPPRFSGLQFPNYSSELNVNALELDDSALYLCASSPGTGVGYGYTFGSGTRLTVV.

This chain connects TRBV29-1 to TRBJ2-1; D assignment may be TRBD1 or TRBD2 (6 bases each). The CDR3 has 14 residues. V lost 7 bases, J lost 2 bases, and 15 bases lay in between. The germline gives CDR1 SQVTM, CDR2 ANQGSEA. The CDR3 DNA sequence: TGCAGCGGCCGTTGGGGGGCCACCTACAATGAGCAGTTCTTC. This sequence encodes CSGRWGATYNEQFF.